The entry below gives a single TCR beta chain sequence along with its context. An end of the junction differs from the germline gene, which may be a read error. The data originate from a study of blood T cell repertoires in COVID-19. The CDR3 contains 14 residues. From germline, CDR1 is SSHAT and CDR2 FNYEAQ (reference sequence). How the authors handled the data: The authors estimated nucleated cell counts from reference gene primer amplification. The repertoire was sequenced with immunoSEQ multiplex PCR; TCRdb's copy has only in-frame clones and lacks some. That table gives V, J and clone size, and the DNA gave D and trimming. The sample shows tens of thousands of clones, 85% to 95% of them seen only once.

Sequencing input: peripheral blood. The receptor's source is a human donor in a cohort sampled during active COVID-19. This chain links TRBV7-7 with TRBJ2-2; D might be TRBD2 (5 bases). In DNA form, the CDR3 reads TGTGCTAGCAGCCCTACTAGGAACACCGGGGAGCTGTTTTTT. Its protein product is CASSPTRNTGELFF.